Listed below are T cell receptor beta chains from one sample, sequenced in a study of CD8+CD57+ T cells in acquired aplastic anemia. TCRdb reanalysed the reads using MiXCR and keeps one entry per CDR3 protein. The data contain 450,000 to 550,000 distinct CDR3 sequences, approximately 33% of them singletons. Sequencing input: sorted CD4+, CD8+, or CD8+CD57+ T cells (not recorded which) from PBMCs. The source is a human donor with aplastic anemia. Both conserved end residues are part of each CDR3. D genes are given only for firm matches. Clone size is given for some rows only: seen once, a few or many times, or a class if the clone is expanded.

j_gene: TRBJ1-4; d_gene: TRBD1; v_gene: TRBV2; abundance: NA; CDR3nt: TGTGCCAGCAGTCGACAGGGTCTTAATGAAAAACTGTTTTTT; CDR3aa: CASSRQGLNEKLFF
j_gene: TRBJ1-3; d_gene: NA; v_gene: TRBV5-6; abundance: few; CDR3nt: TGTGCCAGCAGCTTGGGACAGTATCGCGGAAACACCATATATTTT; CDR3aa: CASSLGQYRGNTIYF
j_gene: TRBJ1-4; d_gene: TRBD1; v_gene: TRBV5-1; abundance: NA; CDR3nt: TGCGCCAGCAGCTCCTACAGCCCCACAGGGGGAGCGGAAAAACTGTTTTTT; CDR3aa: CASSSYSPTGGAEKLFF
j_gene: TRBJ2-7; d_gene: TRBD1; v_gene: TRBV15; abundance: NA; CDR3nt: TGTGCCACCAGCAGTAGGACAGGGGGCAGGGGCTACGAGCAGTACTTC; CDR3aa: CATSSRTGGRGYEQYF
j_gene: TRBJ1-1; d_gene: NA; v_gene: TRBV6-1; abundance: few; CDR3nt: TGTGCCAGCAGAACGTCAGGCAGGCCGGCTTTCTTT; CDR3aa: CASRTSGRPAFF
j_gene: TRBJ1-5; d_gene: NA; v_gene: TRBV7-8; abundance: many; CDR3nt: TGTGCCAGCAGCTTAGTATCCCCCAATCAGCCCCAGCATTTT; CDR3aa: CASSLVSPNQPQHF
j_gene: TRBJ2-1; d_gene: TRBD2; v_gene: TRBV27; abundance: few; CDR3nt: TGTGCCAGCAGTTTCTGGCGGGAGGGCCGCAATGAGCAGTTCTTC; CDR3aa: CASSFWREGRNEQFF
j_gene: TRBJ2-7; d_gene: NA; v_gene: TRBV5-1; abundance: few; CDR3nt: TGCGCCAGCAGCTCTGACAGGTCGGACGAGCAGTACTTC; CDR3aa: CASSSDRSDEQYF
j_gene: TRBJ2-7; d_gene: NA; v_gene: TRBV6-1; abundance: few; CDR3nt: TGTGCCAGCAACCGTCAGGGGAACTACGAGCAGTACTTC; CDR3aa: CASNRQGNYEQYF
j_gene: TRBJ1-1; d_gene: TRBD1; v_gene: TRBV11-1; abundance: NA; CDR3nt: TGTGCCAGCAGCTTCTGGACAGGGGGAAAGAAGAACACTGAAGCTTTCTTT; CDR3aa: CASSFWTGGKKNTEAFF
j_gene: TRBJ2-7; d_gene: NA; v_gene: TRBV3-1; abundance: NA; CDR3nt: TGTGCCAGCGAGGGGAACAGGGGGGGTTCCTACGAGCAGTACTTC; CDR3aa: CASEGNRGGSYEQYF
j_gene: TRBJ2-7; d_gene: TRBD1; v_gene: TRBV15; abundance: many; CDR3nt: TGTGCCACCAGCAGCCGGGACAGAGACTACGAGCAGTACTTC; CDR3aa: CATSSRDRDYEQYF
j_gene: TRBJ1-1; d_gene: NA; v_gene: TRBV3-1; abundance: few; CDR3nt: TGTGCCAGCAGCCAAGTTGGGATCATCACTGAAGCTTTCTTT; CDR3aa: CASSQVGIITEAFF
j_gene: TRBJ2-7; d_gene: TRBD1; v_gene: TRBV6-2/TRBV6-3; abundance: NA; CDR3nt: TGTGCCAGCAGTTACGGACAGGGTGGGACCTACGAGCAGTACTTC; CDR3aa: CASSYGQGGTYEQYF
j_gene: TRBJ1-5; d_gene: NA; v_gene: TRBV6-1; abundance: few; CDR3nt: TGTGCCAGTTCCCCCAACGATGTCTTGGGCAATCAGCCCCAGCATTTT; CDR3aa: CASSPNDVLGNQPQHF
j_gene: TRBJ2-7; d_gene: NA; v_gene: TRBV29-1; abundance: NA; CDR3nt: TGCAGCGTCGGACAGAATACCTACGAGCAGTACTTC; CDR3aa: CSVGQNTYEQYF
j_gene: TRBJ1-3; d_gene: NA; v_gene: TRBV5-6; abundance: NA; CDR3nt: TGTGCCAGCAGCTCGACGGGAGTCTCAACTGGAAACACCATATATTTT; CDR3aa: CASSSTGVSTGNTIYF
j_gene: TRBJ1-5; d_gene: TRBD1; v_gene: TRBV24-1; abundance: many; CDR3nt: TGTGCCACCGCTCAGGGGGATGACAATCAGCCCCAGCATTTT; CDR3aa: CATAQGDDNQPQHF
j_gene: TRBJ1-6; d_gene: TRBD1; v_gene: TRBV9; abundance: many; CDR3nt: TGTGCCAGCAGCGTAGACGGCGGACAGGGCTTGCATTCACCCCCCCACTTT; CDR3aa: CASSVDGGQGLHSPPHF
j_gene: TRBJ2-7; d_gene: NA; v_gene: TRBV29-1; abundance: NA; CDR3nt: TGCACCGAGGGAAGCTCCTACGAGCAGTACTTC; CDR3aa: CTEGSSYEQYF
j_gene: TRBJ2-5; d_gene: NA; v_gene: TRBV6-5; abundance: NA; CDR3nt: TGTGCCAGCAGTTACGGGTTCGCGGCGGTCCAAGAGACCCAGTACTTC; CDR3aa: CASSYGFAAVQETQYF
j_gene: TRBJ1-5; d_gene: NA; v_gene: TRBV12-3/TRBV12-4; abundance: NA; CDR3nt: TGTGCCGGCAGTTTAAACACCGGGAGTGAGGGTCGAGGACAGCCCCAGCATTTT; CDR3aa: CAGSLNTGSEGRGQPQHF
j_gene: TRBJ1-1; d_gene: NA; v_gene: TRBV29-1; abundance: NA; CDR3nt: TGCAGCGTTGACGTTGAGGGTAGGACTGAAGCTTTCTTT; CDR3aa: CSVDVEGRTEAFF
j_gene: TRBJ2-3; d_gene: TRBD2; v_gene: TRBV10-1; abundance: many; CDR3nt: TGCGCCAGCAGTGAGCCGGGACTAGCGGATACGCAGTATTTT; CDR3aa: CASSEPGLADTQYF
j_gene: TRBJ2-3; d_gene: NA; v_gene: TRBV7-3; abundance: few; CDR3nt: TGTGCCAGCAGCTTAACTGGGGAGCGGTACACAGATACGCAGTATTTT; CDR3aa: CASSLTGERYTDTQYF
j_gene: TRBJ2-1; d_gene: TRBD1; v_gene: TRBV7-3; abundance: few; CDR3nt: TGTGCCAGCAGCTTGGTGGGGACAGACACGGATGAGCAGTTCTTC; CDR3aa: CASSLVGTDTDEQFF
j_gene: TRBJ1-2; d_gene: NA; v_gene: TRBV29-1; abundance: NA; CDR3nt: TGCAGCGCTACCGGACCCGGCTACACCTTC; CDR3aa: CSATGPGYTF
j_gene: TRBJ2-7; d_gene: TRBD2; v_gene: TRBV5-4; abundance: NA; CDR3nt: TGTGCCAGCAGCTTGGACGGGGGAGGGAATCACGAGCAGTACTTC; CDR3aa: CASSLDGGGNHEQYF
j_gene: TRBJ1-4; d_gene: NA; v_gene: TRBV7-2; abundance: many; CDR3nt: TGTGCCAGCAGCCCCGGACAGCATGAAAAACTGTTTTTT; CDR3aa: CASSPGQHEKLFF
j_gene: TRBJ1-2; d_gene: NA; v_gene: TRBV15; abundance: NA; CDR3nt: TGTGCCAGCAGTTCCATGCGGGGGACCTATGGCTACACCTTC; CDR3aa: CASSSMRGTYGYTF
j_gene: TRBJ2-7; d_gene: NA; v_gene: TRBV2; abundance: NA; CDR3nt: TGTGCCCTGGAGTTTGCGGGCGTAAGCTCCTACGAGCAGTACTTC; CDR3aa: CALEFAGVSSYEQYF
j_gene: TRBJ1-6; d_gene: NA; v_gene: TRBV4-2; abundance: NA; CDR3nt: TGTGCCGGCAGCCAAGACGGCCTTAATTCACCCCTCCACTTT; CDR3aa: CAGSQDGLNSPLHF
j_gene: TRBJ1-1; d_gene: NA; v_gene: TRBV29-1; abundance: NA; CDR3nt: TGCAGTGGAGGAGGAAGGACAGCGAACACTGAAGCTTTCTTT; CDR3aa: CSGGGRTANTEAFF
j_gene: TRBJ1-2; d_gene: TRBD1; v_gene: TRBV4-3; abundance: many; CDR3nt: TGCGCCAGCAGCCTCCAAAGACAGGGGAGCTATGGCTACACCTTC; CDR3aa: CASSLQRQGSYGYTF
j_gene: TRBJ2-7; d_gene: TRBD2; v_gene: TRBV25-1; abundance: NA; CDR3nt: TGTGCCAGCAGTGGACCAGGCACCGGACTAGCGGGAGGTGAGCAGTACTTC; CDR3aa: CASSGPGTGLAGGEQYF
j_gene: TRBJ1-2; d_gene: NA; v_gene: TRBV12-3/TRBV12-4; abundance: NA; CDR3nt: TGTGCCAGCAGTCCCCGGCCCCGAGCCTCCCCCAAAGACTATGGCTACACCTTC; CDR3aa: CASSPRPRASPKDYGYTF
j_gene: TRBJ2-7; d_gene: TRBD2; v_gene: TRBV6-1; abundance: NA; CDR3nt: TGTGCCAGCAGTGAAGAGTCTAGCGGATACGAGCAGTACTTC; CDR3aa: CASSEESSGYEQYF
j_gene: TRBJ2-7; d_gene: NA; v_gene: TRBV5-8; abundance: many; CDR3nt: TGTGCCAGCCAACTCTACGAGCAGTACTTC; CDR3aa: CASQLYEQYF
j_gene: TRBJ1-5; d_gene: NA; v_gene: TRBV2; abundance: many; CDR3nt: TGTGCCAGCCGACAGGAGAAAGCCCTAAGCAATCAGCCCCAGCATTTT; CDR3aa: CASRQEKALSNQPQHF
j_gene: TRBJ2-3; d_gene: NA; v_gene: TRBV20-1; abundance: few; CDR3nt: TGCAGTGCTCCGCCTCAGTACGGGAACCCAGATACGCAGTATTTT; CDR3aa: CSAPPQYGNPDTQYF
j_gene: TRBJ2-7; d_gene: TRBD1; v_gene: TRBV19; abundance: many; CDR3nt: TGTGCCAGTAGTATAGTGGGACAGGGGCCCTACGAGCAGTACTTC; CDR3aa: CASSIVGQGPYEQYF
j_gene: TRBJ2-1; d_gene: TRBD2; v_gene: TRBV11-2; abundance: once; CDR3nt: TGTGCCAGCAGCATCCTTCCGAGCGGGGGCCAATACAATGAGCGGTTCTTC; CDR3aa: CASSILPSGGQYNERFF
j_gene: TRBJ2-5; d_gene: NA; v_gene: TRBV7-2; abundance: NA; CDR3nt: TGCGCCAGCAGCCCACGGGACAAAGAGACCCAGTACTTC; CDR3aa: CASSPRDKETQYF
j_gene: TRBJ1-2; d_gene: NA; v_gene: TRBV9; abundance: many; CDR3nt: TGTGCCAGCAGCTCCTCAGGGGACTGGGGCTACACCTTC; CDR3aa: CASSSSGDWGYTF
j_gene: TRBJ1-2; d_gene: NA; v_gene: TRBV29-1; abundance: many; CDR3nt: TGCAGCGCGCAGGGTCCCAATGGCTACACCTTC; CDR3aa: CSAQGPNGYTF
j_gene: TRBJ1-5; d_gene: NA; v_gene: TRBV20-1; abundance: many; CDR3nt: TGCAGTGCTAGAGATTTTACGGGCAGTGGCAATCAGCCCCAGCATTTT; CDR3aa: CSARDFTGSGNQPQHF
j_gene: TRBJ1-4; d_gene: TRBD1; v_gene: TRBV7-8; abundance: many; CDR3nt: TGTGCCAGCAGCTTAGGTAGGACAGGTCGTGAAAAACTGTTTTTT; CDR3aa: CASSLGRTGREKLFF
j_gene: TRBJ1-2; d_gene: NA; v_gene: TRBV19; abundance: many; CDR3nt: TGTGCCAGTAGTATAGACAGATTTGGGGGCTACACCTTC; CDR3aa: CASSIDRFGGYTF
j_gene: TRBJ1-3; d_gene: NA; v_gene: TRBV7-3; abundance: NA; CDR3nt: TGTGCCAGCAGCTTAAGACGTTCGGTCTGGCGACCTGGAAACACCATATATTTT; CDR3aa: CASSLRRSVWRPGNTIYF
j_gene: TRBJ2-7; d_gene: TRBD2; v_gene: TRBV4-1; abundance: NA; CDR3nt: TGCGCCAGCAGCAAAGGACTAGCGGGAGCGGGTGAGCAGTACTTC; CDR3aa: CASSKGLAGAGEQYF
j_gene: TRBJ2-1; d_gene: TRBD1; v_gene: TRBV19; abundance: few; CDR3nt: TGTGCCAGTAGTCCCGGACAGGGATGGATCAATGAGCAGTTCTTC; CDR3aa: CASSPGQGWINEQFF
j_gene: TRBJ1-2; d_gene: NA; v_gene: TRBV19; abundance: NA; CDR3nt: TGTGCCAGTACCTCACGGGACGCCTACTATGGCTACACCTTC; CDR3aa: CASTSRDAYYGYTF
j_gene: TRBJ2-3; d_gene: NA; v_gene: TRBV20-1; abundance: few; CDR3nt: TGCAGTGCTAGATTGCTTGATACGCAGTATTTT; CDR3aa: CSARLLDTQYF
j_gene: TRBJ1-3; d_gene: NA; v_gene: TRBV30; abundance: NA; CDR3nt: TGTCCCTGGAGTGTGGGGGTTCGTGGAAACACCATATATTTT; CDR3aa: CPWSVGVRGNTIYF
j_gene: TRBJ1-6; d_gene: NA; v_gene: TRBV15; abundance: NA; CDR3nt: TGTGCCACCAGGGCGACACTAAACTATAATTCACCCCTCCACTTT; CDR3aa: CATRATLNYNSPLHF
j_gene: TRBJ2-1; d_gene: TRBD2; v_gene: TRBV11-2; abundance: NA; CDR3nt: TGTGCCAGCAGCCCCTTGGGTCCTAGCGGTTACAATGAGCAGTTCTTC; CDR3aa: CASSPLGPSGYNEQFF